These 29 T cell receptor beta chains originate from one sample sequenced in a study of blood T cell repertoires in COVID-19. Assay: immunoSEQ multiplex PCR; the TCRdb copy retains only in-frame clones and omits some. Of over 120,000 clones detected, roughly 85% appear once; the ten largest clones hold about 2.6%. The specimen sequenced was peripheral blood. Receptors originate from a human donor with acute or convalescent COVID-19. The donor label of this sample is uncertain.

This clone has more than one count but fewer than ten. J is TRBJ2-7 and V is TRBV6-2 or TRBV6-3, with D perhaps matching TRBD2 (6 bases). The V end lost 6 bases, the J end lost 2 bases, and 17 bases lay between the germline ends. The CDR3 loop spans 15 amino acids. Germline V gene lookup returns CDR1 MNHEY and CDR2 SVGEGT. This CDR3 is CASSRPAGSTYEQYF. As DNA, the CDR3 is TGTGCCAGCAGCCGACCGGCGGGGAGTACCTACGAGCAGTACTTC.

In this sample, this clone turned up once. This chain's CDR3 is CASSLVGARSDTQYF. CDR3 DNA sequence: TGTGCCAGCAGCTTGGTAGGGGCGAGATCGGATACGCAGTATTTT. The chain uses TRBV5-6 and TRBJ2-3; D might be TRBD1 (5 bases). This CDR3 comprises 15 residues. Germline CDR1 SGHDT, CDR2 YYEEEE. V was cut by 0 bases and J by 6 bases, with 14 bases left in between.

The gene calls are TRBV12-5 and TRBJ1-2; the D is unclear. V lost 6 bases and J 4 bases, leaving 12 bases between the germline ends. The CDR3 length is 13 residues. The germline CDR1 and CDR2 sequences are LGHNT and FRNRAP. DNA for the CDR3: TGTGCTAGTGGGACAACTGCGGGCTATGGCTACACCTTC. This gives the protein CASGTTAGYGYTF.

This rearrangement joins TRBV7-2 to TRBJ1-3; 9 nucleotides align to TRBD1. This CDR3 comprises 16 residues. V was clipped by 5 bases and J by 4 bases; unmatched bases: 9. The germline CDR1 and CDR2 sequences are SGHTA and FQGNSA. The CDR3 DNA reads as TGTGCCAGCAGCCCATCGGACAGGGGAAGGGGAAACACCATATATTTT. Translation gives CASSPSDRGRGNTIYF.

J is TRBJ1-2 and V is TRBV12-3 or TRBV12-4; maybe TRBD1 (6 bases). Trimming removed 4 bases from V and 6 bases from J, with 12 bases in between. CDR3 size: 13 residues. The CDR3 DNA is TGTGCCAGCAGTTCAAGACAGGCCCATGGCTACACCTTC. Its translation is CASSSRQAHGYTF.

The rearrangement uses TRBV15 and TRBJ2-7; D might be TRBD1 (5 bases). This CDR3 is 15 amino acids long. The ends were cut back, 0 bases at V and 3 bases at J, with 12 bases in the middle. CDR1 LNHNV and CDR2 YYDKDF come from the germline V gene (reference sequence). The DNA for the CDR3 is TGTGCCACCAGCAGAGATCCAGGACACAACTACGAGCAGTACTTC. Translation gives CATSRDPGHNYEQYF.

V and J are TRBV29-1 and TRBJ1-5; 8 nucleotides agree with TRBD1. Germline V lookup: CDR1 SQVTM, CDR2 ANQGSEA. The CDR3 runs 13 residues. The junction had 7 bases not matched to a gene; V was cut back by 8 bases and J by 4 bases. CDR3: CSTRTGLNQPQHF. The CDR3 bases are TGCAGCACCCGGACAGGGCTGAATCAGCCCCAGCATTTT.

The chain employs TRBV19 and TRBJ1-2; maybe TRBD1 (6 bases). Looked up from germline, CDR1 is LNHDA and CDR2 is SQIVND (reference sequence). V was trimmed by 5 bases and J by 5 bases, leaving 15 bases between them. The CDR3 contains 14 residues. CDR3 DNA sequence: TGTGCCAGTAGTCCCGATAGGACAGCGTATGGCTACACCTTC. It yields the protein CASSPDRTAYGYTF.

The chain couples TRBV7-2 to TRBJ2-7; possibly TRBD2 for D (5 bases). The CDR3 contains 14 residues. Germline lookup yields CDR1 SGHTA and CDR2 FQGNSA. V was trimmed by 5 bases and J by 4 bases, leaving 15 bases between them. The CDR3 reads CASSSPRAWYEQYF. CDR3 nucleotide sequence: TGTGCCAGCAGCAGCCCGAGGGCCTGGTACGAGCAGTACTTC.

The V and J genes are TRBV30 and TRBJ1-1; 7 bases map to TRBD1. There are 12 residues in the CDR3. Germline loops: CDR1 GTSNPN, CDR2 SVGIG (reference sequence). The J segment lost 10 bases and the V segment lost 5 bases, leaving 10 bases of the junction unmatched. CDR3 region: CAWHLRGPGAFF. CDR3 DNA: TGTGCCTGGCACCTAAGGGGGCCGGGAGCTTTCTTT. Looking up the rest from reference TRBV30 and TRBJ1-1 gives the full variable domain: SQTIHQWPATLVQPVGSPLSLECTVEGTSNPNLYWYRQAAGRGLQLLFYSVGIGQISSEVPQNLSASRPQDRQFILSSKKLLLSDSGFYLCAWHLRGPGAFFGQGTRLTVV.

This clone has a single count. The chain is built from TRBV6-5 and TRBJ1-2, with 8 bases that match TRBD1. With V trimmed by 8 bases and J by 3 bases, 8 bases remained unmatched. The CDR3 contains 14 residues. Germline assignment: CDR1 MNHEY and CDR2 SVGAGI. CDR3 nucleotide sequence: TGTGCCAGCCTTTCTGGACAGGGAGACTATGGCTACACCTTC. Amino acids: CASLSGQGDYGYTF.

This clone was observed a handful of times. V and J are TRBV28 and TRBJ1-4; 9 bases map to TRBD1. CDR3 length equals 18 residues. The ends lost 6 bases at V and 4 bases at J; junction bases unmatched: 15. Germline CDR1 and CDR2: MDHEN and SYDVKM. CDR3 nucleotides: TGTGCCAGCAGGACCGGGACAGGGAGGCTTTGGGTTAATGAAAAACTGTTTTTT. It is translated as CASRTGTGRLWVNEKLFF.

CDR3 sequence: CASSSQGAYEQYF. The DNA of the CDR3 is TGTGCCAGCAGTTCTCAGGGGGCATACGAGCAGTACTTC. The rearrangement links TRBV6-2 or TRBV6-3 to TRBJ2-7; TRBD1 aligns across 8 bases. Unmatched junction bases numbered 3, after V lost 4 bases and J lost 4 bases. The CDR3 has 13 amino acids. Germline CDR1 MNHEY, CDR2 SVGEGT.

The chain has TRBV5-8 and TRBJ1-5; a possible D gene is TRBD1 (6 bases). The V end was cut by 1 base, the J end by 4 bases, with 15 bases between. This CDR3 has 16 residues. Germline V gene lookup returns CDR1 SGHTS and CDR2 YDEGEE. CDR3 coding DNA: TGTGCCAGCAGCTTGAGGATGGGGGCGGGTAATCAGCCCCAGCATTTT. It translates to CASSLRMGAGNQPQHF. Variable domain in full (rest from reference TRBV5-8 and TRBJ1-5): EAGVTQSPTHLIKTRGQQATLRCSPISGHTSVYWYQQALGLGLQFLLWYDEGEERNRGNFPPRFSGRQFPNYSSELNVNALELEDSALYLCASSLRMGAGNQPQHFGDGTRLSIL.

This clone was counted a single time. The V and J genes are TRBV18 and TRBJ2-7, with D perhaps matching TRBD2 (6 bases). The CDR3 spans 17 residues. CDR1 and CDR2 from the germline V gene are KGHSH and LQKENI. The germline V and J ends were trimmed by 3 bases and 4 bases, with 22 bases remaining between them. The CDR3 region has the DNA TGTGCCAGCTCACCGCTGGAAGGAGGGACGGCGGATTACGAGCAGTACGTC. Translated: CASSPLEGGTADYEQYV.

This clone was counted many times. The chain recombines TRBV6-5 with TRBJ1-1; 7 bases fit TRBD1. The CDR3 runs to 13 residues. After removal of 6 bases from V and 8 bases from J, the junction contained 9 bases not matched to a gene. CDR1 is MNHEY, CDR2 SVGAGI, per germline. Here the CDR3 reads CASSKNRGREAFF. In nucleotides, the CDR3 is TGTGCCAGCAGCAAAAACAGGGGTCGCGAAGCTTTCTTT.

Written as DNA, the CDR3 is TGTGCCAGCAGCTTGGGTCCCAGGACAGAAAGCTACGAGCAGTACTTC. The encoded protein is CASSLGPRTESYEQYF. The rearrangement joins TRBV5-5 to TRBJ2-7; D perhaps matches TRBD1 (6 bases). CDR1 and CDR2 from the germline V gene are SGHKS and YYEKEE (reference sequence). The CDR3 is 16 residues long. V was clipped by 0 bases and J by 3 bases, with 16 bases between them.

The V gene is TRBV30, the J gene TRBJ1-2; the D gene is possibly TRBD1 (5 bases). Trimming shortened V by 0 bases and J by 7 bases, and 12 bases separated the two germline ends. Germline CDR1 and CDR2: GTSNPN and SVGIG (reference sequence). The CDR3 sequence is 13 residues long. CDR3 DNA sequence: TGTGCCTGGAGTGTACTGGGGGGGAGTGGCTACACCTTC. Translation: CAWSVLGGSGYTF.

V usage is TRBV3-1 (or the pseudogene TRBV3-2) and J usage is TRBJ1-2; D perhaps matches TRBD1 (6 bases). V shed 0 bases and J shed 8 bases, with 22 bases lying between them. The CDR3 consists of 17 residues. From germline, CDR1 is LGHDT and CDR2 YNNKEL (reference sequence). DNA for the CDR3: TGTGCCAGCAGCCAAGATGCCCTACAGGGTGGAGATAGGGGCTACACCTTC. Translating gives CASSQDALQGGDRGYTF.

This clone was seen only once. V gene TRBV19 combines with J gene TRBJ1-4, with TRBD1 as a possible D gene (5 bases). V gave up 3 bases and J gave up 4 bases, with 12 bases separating them. Germline V lookup: CDR1 LNHDA, CDR2 SQIVND (reference sequence). The CDR3 is made up of 15 amino acids. The CDR3 is CASSIARGLNEKLFF. CDR3 nucleotides: TGTGCCAGTAGTATCGCGCGGGGACTTAATGAAAAACTGTTTTTT.

This clone has a single count. The J gene is TRBJ1-1, the V gene TRBV7-9; D may be TRBD1 (6 bases). This CDR3 has 14 residues. The V gene's germline CDR1 is SEHNR and CDR2 FQNEAQ (reference sequence). Deletions cut 5 bases from V and 4 bases from J, with 14 bases between. CDR3 region: CASSTGQAVTEAFF. In DNA, the CDR3 is TGTGCCAGCAGCACAGGGCAGGCAGTCACTGAAGCTTTCTTT.

V gene TRBV4-1 combines with J gene TRBJ2-2; 12 nucleotides agree with TRBD2. This CDR3 has 19 residues. Trimming removed 1 base from V and 3 bases from J; junction bases left unmatched: 9. CDR1 and CDR2 from the germline V gene are MGHRA and YSYEKL. CDR3 residues: CASSQASGRAGTDTGELFF. CDR3 in DNA: TGCGCCAGCAGCCAAGCTAGCGGGAGGGCAGGGACGGACACCGGGGAGCTGTTTTTT.

The rearrangement joins TRBV19 to TRBJ1-4; no definite D call. CDR1 LNHDA and CDR2 SQIVND come from the germline V gene (reference sequence). Trimming took 4 bases from V and 2 from J, leaving 11 bases between them. The CDR3 extends over 15 amino acids. The chain's CDR3 is CASSTVEWTNEKLFF. DNA of the CDR3: TGTGCCAGTAGTACGGTGGAGTGGACTAATGAAAAACTGTTTTTT.

The chain is built from TRBV2 and TRBJ2-2, with D tentatively TRBD2 (7 bases). Between the trimmed V and J ends, which lost 7 bases and 4 bases, there was a span of 13 bases. The CDR3 totals 14 residues. CDR1 is SNHLY and CDR2 is FYNNEI in the germline V gene. DNA of the CDR3: TGTGCCAGCACTCCCGGGGGGCGCACCGGGGAGCTGTTTTTT. Translation gives CASTPGGRTGELFF.

The chain couples TRBV27 to TRBJ1-1; 8 bases align to TRBD1. With V trimmed by 5 bases and J by 10 bases, 12 bases remained unmatched. Germline V gene sequence: CDR1 MNHEY, CDR2 SMNVEV (reference sequence). The CDR3 is made up of 14 amino acids. CDR3 in DNA: TGTGCCAGCAGTACCTATCAGGGGGCCTTTGGAGCTTTCTTT. Translation gives CASSTYQGAFGAFF.

This clone was detected a few times. The chain carries TRBV4-1 and TRBJ1-2; D uncertain. Trimming cost V 3 bases and J 7 bases, with 15 bases left between them. Germline values: CDR1 MGHRA, CDR2 YSYEKL. This CDR3 has 14 residues. Written as DNA, the CDR3 is TGCGCCAGCAGCCAGGGCGGGAAAGGCGGTGGCTACACCTTC. Protein: CASSQGGKGGGYTF.

The V call is TRBV11-2, the J call TRBJ2-1, with 13 bases fitting TRBD2. The CDR3 sequence is 16 residues long. V shed 5 bases and J 6 bases; nucleotides not matched to a gene: 7. Per germline, CDR1 SGHAT and CDR2 FQNNGV. As DNA, the CDR3 is TGTGCCAGCAGCCGAGGGACTAGCGGGGTTGGCAATGAGCAGTTCTTC. Its translation is CASSRGTSGVGNEQFF.

The V and J genes are TRBV5-4 and TRBJ2-3; D is possibly TRBD2 (6 bases). The CDR3 covers 15 residues. Trimming took off 5 bases at V and 2 bases at J, with 15 bases between the two ends. The V gene's germline CDR1 is SGHNT and CDR2 YYREEE (reference sequence). For the CDR3, the DNA is TGTGCCAGCAGGGGTAGGGACTCCCACACAGATACGCAGTATTTT. Translated: CASRGRDSHTDTQYF.

This sequence joins TRBV11-2 and TRBJ1-1, with D uncertain. Germline CDR1 is SGHAT and CDR2 is FQNNGV. V lost 4 bases and J lost 6, with 15 bases in between. This CDR3 is built from 14 residues. CDR3 sequence: CASSSTSRRPEAFF. The DNA of the CDR3 is TGTGCCAGCAGCTCGACATCCCGCAGGCCTGAAGCTTTCTTT.